This is a list of T cell receptor beta chains from one sample in a study of cytomegalovirus exposure and HLA in healthy donors. Libraries were prepared by immunoSEQ multiplex PCR; TCRdb keeps only in-frame clonotypes and omits some of them. The sample lists roughly 250,000 clones, about 80% seen once, with about 0.3% in the top ten. Sequenced: PBMCs. The origin of the receptors is a girl aged 2-10 years in good health and CMV-seronegative. Each CDR3 is given with its conserved first and last residue. D genes are given only for firm matches. Part of the rows lack a size; the others show once, few, many or a class for expanded clones.

j_call v_call d_call clone_size cdr3_aa cdr3_nt
TRBJ2-7 TRBV6-6 TRBD2 . CASSPGDSGGYYEQYF TGTGCCAGCAGTCCTGGGGATAGCGGGGGGTACTACGAGCAGTACTTC
TRBJ2-5 TRBV9 . . CASSVESRFETQYF TGTGCCAGCAGCGTAGAATCCCGTTTCGAGACCCAGTACTTC
TRBJ2-7 TRBV5-4 TRBD1 . CASSLVRTGRYEQYF TGTGCCAGCAGCTTGGTGAGGACAGGGCGGTACGAGCAGTACTTC
TRBJ1-5 TRBV27 . . CASSEYSNQPQHF TGTGCCAGCTCGGAGTACAGCAATCAGCCCCAGCATTTT
TRBJ2-6 TRBV5-6 . . CASSLIGSGANVLTF TGTGCCAGCAGCTTGATCGGTTCTGGGGCCAACGTCCTGACTTTC
TRBJ2-3 TRBV5-4 TRBD2 . CASSDLAGDTSTDTQYF TGTGCCAGCAGCGATCTAGCGGGAGACACCAGCACAGATACGCAGTATTTT
TRBJ1-1 TRBV29-1 TRBD1 . CSVERDSTEAFF TGCAGCGTTGAACGGGACAGCACTGAAGCTTTCTTT
TRBJ2-7 TRBV9 TRBD2 . CASSVGGSSYEQYF TGTGCCAGCAGCGTCGGGGGGAGCTCCTACGAGCAGTACTTC
TRBJ2-2 TRBV7-2 . few CASSLGLLYTGELFF TGTGCCAGCAGCTTAGGACTCTTATACACCGGGGAGCTGTTTTTT
TRBJ1-2 TRBV30 . . CAWSFGENYGYTF TGTGCCTGGAGTTTTGGGGAGAACTATGGCTACACCTTC
TRBJ1-3 TRBV29-1 TRBD1 once CSVGQGNTIYF TGCAGCGTTGGACAGGGGAACACCATATATTTT
TRBJ2-7 TRBV28 TRBD1 . CASSLPPTGDGEQYF TGTGCCAGCAGCCTTCCTCCGACAGGGGACGGAGAGCAGTACTTC
TRBJ2-1 TRBV28 TRBD1 once CASSSPSGTGPNEQFF TGTGCCAGCAGTTCCCCCTCCGGGACAGGGCCCAATGAGCAGTTCTTC
TRBJ2-7 TRBV2 . . CATRDFSYEQYF TGTGCCACCCGGGACTTCTCCTACGAGCAGTACTTC
TRBJ1-1 TRBV18 . . CASSPGRETEAFF TGTGCCAGCTCACCAGGAAGGGAGACTGAAGCTTTCTTT
TRBJ2-3 TRBV5-6 TRBD2 . CASSLEGGSGVDTQYF TGTGCCAGCAGCTTGGAGGGGGGTAGCGGGGTGGATACGCAGTATTTT
TRBJ1-6 TRBV5-4 . . CASSLMGPINSPLHF TGTGCCAGCAGCTTGATGGGGCCGATAAATTCACCCCTCCACTTT
TRBJ2-7 TRBV14 . . CASSLGQEGAYEQYF TGTGCCAGCAGCCTCGGGCAGGAAGGGGCCTACGAGCAGTACTTC
TRBJ1-1 TRBV7-9 . . CASSPTAMNTEAFF TGTGCCAGCAGTCCGACAGCCATGAACACTGAAGCTTTCTTT
TRBJ1-1 TRBV7-2 . . CASSLDGRTEAFF TGTGCCAGCAGCTTAGATGGTAGGACTGAAGCCTTCTTT
TRBJ1-5 TRBV7-2 . . CASSLKGGQPQHF TGTGCCAGCAGCTTAAAGGGAGGACAGCCCCAGCATTTT
TRBJ2-5 TRBV5-6 . . CASSFGKTQYF TGTGCCAGCAGCTTCGGGAAGACCCAGTACTTC
TRBJ2-1 TRBV7-6 . . CASSLGSIAYNEQFF TGTGCCAGCAGCTTAGGTAGCATCGCCTACAATGAGCAGTTCTTC
TRBJ2-1 TRBV15 TRBD2 . CATSRDWAGGLNEQFF TGTGCCACCAGCAGAGATTGGGCGGGAGGGCTCAATGAGCAGTTCTTC
TRBJ2-1 TRBV5-4 TRBD1 once CASSLAPQGAYNEQFF TGTGCCAGCAGCTTGGCCCCGCAGGGGGCTTACAATGAGCAGTTCTTC
TRBJ2-5 TRBV28 . . CASSWERAQETQYF TGTGCCAGCAGCTGGGAGCGGGCACAAGAGACCCAGTACTTC
TRBJ1-2 TRBV13 . . CASSLARYYGYTF TGTGCCAGCAGCTTGGCCAGATACTATGGCTACACCTTC
TRBJ2-3 TRBV30 TRBD2 . CACVPRLAGFRDTQYF TGTGCCTGTGTGCCCCGACTAGCGGGATTTAGGGATACGCAGTATTTT
TRBJ2-7 TRBV28 TRBD2 . CASSILAGEQYF TGTGCCAGCAGTATACTAGCGGGAGAGCAGTACTTC
TRBJ2-7 TRBV5-6 . . CASSLGLGQGEQYF TGTGCCAGCAGCTTGGGATTGGGGCAGGGTGAGCAGTACTTC
TRBJ2-1 TRBV5-1 . . CASSFVGDPSYNEQFF TGCGCCAGCAGCTTCGTGGGCGACCCCTCCTACAATGAGCAGTTCTTC
TRBJ1-5 TRBV28 . . CASRGESNQPQHF TGTGCCAGCAGAGGGGAAAGCAATCAGCCCCAGCATTTT
TRBJ1-3 TRBV7-9 . . CASSFSDSLGNTIYF TGTGCCAGCAGCTTCTCCGATAGTCTTGGAAACACCATATATTTT
TRBJ1-1 TRBV29-1 TRBD1 . CSVEVLGQGKNTEAFF TGCAGCGTTGAAGTATTAGGACAGGGGAAGAACACTGAAGCTTTCTTT
TRBJ1-1 TRBV7-9 . once CASSLVQGPEAFF TGTGCCAGCAGCTTAGTGCAGGGGCCTGAAGCTTTCTTT
TRBJ1-1 TRBV6-1 . . CASSERAGEAFF TGTGCCAGCAGTGAACGGGCGGGTGAAGCTTTCTTT
TRBJ1-6 TRBV7-6 . . CASSWDWNSPLHF TGTGCCAGCAGCTGGGACTGGAATTCACCCCTCCACTTT
TRBJ1-1 TRBV7-9 . few CASSLRRGTEAFF TGTGCCAGCAGCCTCAGGAGGGGCACTGAAGCTTTCTTT
TRBJ1-1 TRBV2 TRBD1 . CASRAGGFEAFF TGTGCCAGCAGAGCAGGGGGATTTGAAGCTTTCTTT
TRBJ2-7 TRBV28 TRBD1 few CASSFVDRGYEQYF TGTGCCAGCAGTTTCGTGGACAGGGGTTACGAGCAGTACTTC
TRBJ2-7 TRBV27 . . CASREGQGGHEQYF TGTGCCAGCAGGGAGGGTCAGGGTGGGCACGAGCAGTACTTC
TRBJ2-1 TRBV18 TRBD1 . CASSPTGGPEQFF TGTGCCAGCTCACCTACAGGGGGCCCTGAGCAGTTCTTC
TRBJ2-7 TRBV7-9 TRBD1 . CSSSAGDRGLFRYEQYF TGTTCCAGCAGCGCTGGGGACAGGGGTCTATTTCGGTACGAGCAGTACTTC
TRBJ2-2 TRBV29-1 TRBD2 . CSVGSGRVSGELFF TGCAGCGTTGGGAGCGGGAGGGTTTCCGGGGAGCTGTTTTTT
TRBJ1-1 TRBV5-4 TRBD1 . CATRTGHNTEAFF TGTGCCACCCGGACAGGGCATAACACTGAAGCTTTCTTT
TRBJ2-1 TRBV5-1 TRBD2 . CASSPPGGGYNEQFF TGCGCCAGCAGCCCACCCGGGGGGGGCTACAATGAGCAGTTCTTC
TRBJ2-1 TRBV2 . few CASSGGARGGRNEQFF TGTGCCAGCAGTGGCGGGGCAAGGGGTGGTCGGAATGAGCAGTTCTTC
TRBJ2-1 TRBV4-2 TRBD2 . CASSQVMGTSGEQFF TGTGCCAGCAGCCAAGTAATGGGGACTAGCGGTGAGCAGTTCTTC
TRBJ2-7 TRBV4-1 . . CASSQVAEAPYYEQYF TGCGCCAGCAGCCAAGTAGCGGAAGCTCCCTACTACGAGCAGTACTTC
TRBJ2-1 TRBV13 . once CASSLRGGSYNEQFF TGTGCCAGCAGCTTAAGGGGAGGCTCCTACAATGAGCAGTTCTTC
TRBJ2-7 TRBV5-4 . . CASSSEGGEQYF TGTGCCAGCAGCTCCGAAGGCGGAGAGCAGTACTTC
TRBJ2-7 TRBV2 TRBD1 . CASRDGTGGWEQYF TGTGCCAGCAGAGACGGGACAGGGGGCTGGGAGCAGTACTTC
TRBJ1-1 TRBV5-4 . . CASSPGQGEWTEAFF TGTGCCAGCAGCCCGGGCCAAGGGGAATGGACTGAAGCTTTCTTT